This T cell receptor beta chain originates from a study of T cell responses to AZD1222 COVID-19 vaccine. A remark on this clone: Antigen unknown.

Study results and caveats: A rise in Spike-specific TCR breadth and depth followed two AZD1222 doses. White British donors predominated, females outnumbered males, and clonal diversity was possibly underestimated.

Second-dose schedules of about 4 or about 12 weeks were combined. The assay was immunoSEQ multiplex PCR, and TCRdb's table has in-frame clones only and misses some. The data show some 110,000 clones, 75% to 90% seen once. Germline-derived CDR1 and CDR2 are SGHRS and YFSETQ. The J segment lost 0 bases and the V segment lost 5 bases, leaving 5 bases of the junction unmatched. The CDR3 contains 16 residues. The clonotype comes from an adult who received the AZD1222 COVID-19 vaccine. V gene TRBV5-1 combines with J gene TRBJ1-1; TRBD1 agrees at 12 bases. The input for sequencing was peripheral blood, taken 28 days after the second AZD1222 dose. CDR3 sequence reads: CASRGDRGPMNTEAFF. The CDR3 DNA follows: TGCGCCAGCAGAGGGGACAGGGGGCCGATGAACACTGAAGCTTTCTTT. The full variable domain, completed using reference TRBV5-1 and TRBJ1-1, is KAGVTQTPRYLIKTRGQQVTLSCSPISGHRSVSWYQQTPGQGLQFLFEYFSETQRNKGNFPGRFSGRQFSNSRSEMNVSTLELGDSALYLCASRGDRGPMNTEAFFGQGTRLTVV.